The 26 T cell receptor beta chains listed next were all sequenced from one sample in a study of blood T cell repertoires in COVID-19. TCRdb's copy holds only in-frame clones and misses some; the assay was immunoSEQ multiplex PCR. The table has under 200,000 clones, just under 85% seen once; the top ten hold 0.9% to 0.95%. Sequencing was carried out using peripheral blood. All receptors derive from a man aged 55 to 69 with COVID-19, enrolled during active disease.

About this clone itself: This sample also contains other DNA sequences that code for the same CDR3. The chain employs TRBV6-4 and TRBJ1-1; D is possibly TRBD1 (5 bases). Germline CDR1 is MRHNA and CDR2 is SNTAGT. The CDR3 totals 13 residues. Trimming cost V 6 bases and J 5 bases, with 13 bases left between them. The CDR3 region has the DNA TGTGCCAGCAGCGAGGGGCGGGGGACTGAAGCTTTCTTT. Translation: CASSEGRGTEAFF.

J is TRBJ1-5 and V is TRBV7-2; D ambiguous. The CDR3 is 11 residues long. V gave up 4 bases and J gave up 9 bases, with 7 bases separating them. Looked up from germline, CDR1 is SGHTA and CDR2 is FQGNSA. Here the CDR3 DNA reads TGTGCCAGCAGCTCCTCGGGGCCCCAGCATTTT. Its translation: CASSSSGPQHF. The full variable domain, completed using reference TRBV7-2 and TRBJ1-5, is GAGVSQSPSNKVTEKGKDVELRCDPISGHTALYWYRQSLGQGLEFLIYFQGNSAPDKSGLPSDRFSAERTGGSVSTLTIQRTQQEDSAVYLCASSSSGPQHFGDGTRLSIL.

The rearrangement joins TRBV10-3 to TRBJ2-1; 10 bases match TRBD2. J lost 0 bases, V lost 5 bases, and 4 bases had no gene match. CDR3 length: 16 residues. Germline loops: CDR1 ENHRY, CDR2 SYGVKD. The CDR3 DNA reads TGTGCCATCAGTAAGACTAGCGGGTACTCCTACAATGAGCAGTTCTTC. It specifies CAISKTSGYSYNEQFF.

On this clone itself: The junction shows a germline mismatch at one end, possibly a read error. The chain recombines TRBV7-3 with TRBJ2-5; D is ambiguous. The CDR3 sequence is 14 residues long. The germline CDR1 and CDR2 sequences are SGHTA and FQGTGA. CDR3 bases: TGTGCCAGCAGCTTAGGGCACGGCCAAGAGACCCTGTACTTC. This encodes CASSLGHGQETLYF.

The rearrangement links TRBV29-1 to TRBJ1-1; D is undetermined. CDR3 length equals 12 residues. V dropped 3 bases and J dropped 5 bases, with 10 bases sitting between them. The germline V gene has CDR1 SQVTM and CDR2 ANQGSEA. In nucleotides, the CDR3 is TGCAGCGTTGACGATGGGCATACTGAAGCTTTCTTT. This codes for CSVDDGHTEAFF. The whole variable domain, remainder taken from reference TRBV29-1 and TRBJ1-1, is SAVISQKPSRDICQRGTSLTIQCQVDSQVTMMFWYRQQPGQSLTLIATANQGSEATYESGFVIDKFPISRPNLTFSTLTVSNMSPEDSSIYLCSVDDGHTEAFFGQGTRLTVV.

V gene TRBV29-1 combines with J gene TRBJ2-5, with 8 bases aligning to TRBD1. The CDR3 length is 14 residues. Germline lookup yields CDR1 SQVTM and CDR2 ANQGSEA. Losses at the gene ends were 8 bases for V and 5 bases for J; bases not matched to a gene: 13. The CDR3 DNA follows: TGCAGCATTGGGGTCAGGGGGCGCGAGGAGACCCAGTACTTC. Translated, it gives CSIGVRGREETQYF.

This chain connects TRBV7-2 to TRBJ2-5, with a possible D match to TRBD2 (6 bases). This CDR3 is built from 16 residues. CDR1 is SGHTA and CDR2 is FQGNSA in the germline V gene. Trimming took off 4 bases at V and 5 bases at J, with 20 bases between the two ends. The CDR3 bases are TGTGCCAGCAGCTCTCCCCCCGCGGGAAGGCGGGAGACCCAGTACTTC. Translating gives CASSSPPAGRRETQYF.

The V call is TRBV10-2, the J call TRBJ1-1; possible D gene TRBD1, 5 bases. The CDR3 spans 14 residues. The germline V and J ends were trimmed by 2 bases and 3 bases, with 10 bases remaining between them. The germline V gene has CDR1 WSHSY and CDR2 SAAADI. The CDR3 spells CASSEGQGYTEAFF. The CDR3 coding sequence is TGCGCCAGCAGTGAGGGGCAGGGATACACTGAAGCTTTCTTT.

The chain has TRBV9 and TRBJ2-1, with 12 bases aligning to TRBD1. Trimming took 0 bases from V and 7 from J; bases not matched to a gene: 5. The germline gives CDR1 SGDLS, CDR2 YYNGEE. This CDR3 spans 16 amino acids. The CDR3 region has the DNA TGTGCCAGCAGCGTAGTGGGGACAGGGGGCGGGAATGAGCAGTTCTTC. Translated: CASSVVGTGGGNEQFF.

The V call is TRBV27, the J call TRBJ1-5; TRBD1 agrees at 8 bases. The V gene's germline CDR1 is MNHEY and CDR2 SMNVEV (reference sequence). The CDR3 has 14 amino acids. J gave up 5 bases and V 5 bases, and 5 bases lay outside the gene matches. As DNA, the CDR3 is TGTGCCAGCAGTCCCAGGGGGCCTGATCAGCCCCAGCATTTT. The encoded protein is CASSPRGPDQPQHF.

This chain connects TRBV5-1 to TRBJ2-1; 8 nucleotides agree with TRBD1. The length of the CDR3 is 15 residues. V gave up 3 bases and J gave up 0 bases; unmatched junction bases: 2. The V gene's germline CDR1 is SGHRS and CDR2 YFSETQ. The CDR3 nucleotides read TGCGCCAGCAGCTCACAGGGGGGCTCCTACAATGAGCAGTTCTTC. This sequence encodes CASSSQGGSYNEQFF. The full variable domain, rest sourced from reference TRBV5-1 and TRBJ2-1, is KAGVTQTPRYLIKTRGQQVTLSCSPISGHRSVSWYQQTPGQGLQFLFEYFSETQRNKGNFPGRFSGRQFSNSRSEMNVSTLELGDSALYLCASSSQGGSYNEQFFGPGTRLTVL.

V gene TRBV10-3 combines with J gene TRBJ1-1, with TRBD1 matching over 7 bases. Germline CDR1 and CDR2: ENHRY and SYGVKD. The CDR3 extends over 13 amino acids. V lost 6 bases and J lost 4; bases outside the gene matches: 5. CDR3 coding DNA: TGTGCCATCAGCCCCAGGGGGGCCACTGAAGCTTTCTTT. Protein: CAISPRGATEAFF.

CDR3 protein: CASSSGGAKNIQYF. CDR3 bases: TGTGCCAGCAGTTCGGGTGGGGCCAAAAACATTCAGTACTTC. This chain uses TRBV28 with TRBJ2-4; unclear D gene. The CDR3 is 14 amino acids. The V gene lost 4 bases and the J gene lost 1 base, with 8 bases spanning the gap. Germline V gene sequence: CDR1 MDHEN, CDR2 SYDVKM.

The gene calls are TRBV6-5 and TRBJ1-2; TRBD1 might be the D (6 bases). CDR3 length: 15 residues. CDR1 is MNHEY and CDR2 is SVGAGI in the germline V gene. V lost 2 bases and J lost 2, with 12 bases in between. CDR3 sequence: CASSYARQGNYGYTF. CDR3 in DNA: TGTGCCAGCAGTTACGCGAGGCAGGGGAACTATGGCTACACCTTC.

This rearrangement joins TRBV28 to TRBJ2-7, with 7 bases identical to TRBD1. V gave up 9 bases and J gave up 3 bases; unmatched junction bases: 11. CDR3 length equals 14 residues. Germline V gene lookup returns CDR1 MDHEN and CDR2 SYDVKM. Here the CDR3 reads CASQTGTAIYEQYF. The CDR3, as DNA: TGTGCCAGTCAGACCGGGACAGCCATCTACGAGCAGTACTTC.

The chain links TRBV5-1 to TRBJ1-3, with a possible D match to TRBD1 (5 bases). Germline V lookup: CDR1 SGHRS, CDR2 YFSETQ. V gave up 7 bases and J gave up 0 bases, with 14 bases separating them. The CDR3 has 15 residues. DNA for the CDR3: TGCGCCAGCGCCACCGGGGGGAGCTCTGGAAACACCATATATTTT. The encoded protein is CASATGGSSGNTIYF.

J is TRBJ1-2 and V is TRBV7-9; D ambiguous. Trimming removed 3 bases at V and 5 bases at J, with 10 bases between. This CDR3 has 13 residues. Looked up from germline, CDR1 is SEHNR and CDR2 is FQNEAQ (reference sequence). The CDR3 spells CASSFKPEYGYTF. In nucleotides, the CDR3 is TGTGCCAGCAGCTTCAAGCCCGAATATGGCTACACCTTC.

The V gene is TRBV5-4, the J gene TRBJ1-3; D not certain. Germline lookup yields CDR1 SGHNT and CDR2 YYREEE (reference sequence). The ends were cut back, 4 bases at V and 0 bases at J, with 8 bases in the middle. The CDR3 totals 14 residues. The CDR3 is CASSGGSSGNTIYF. CDR3 in DNA: TGTGCCAGCAGCGGCGGGAGCTCTGGAAACACCATATATTTT.

This chain links TRBV6-6 with TRBJ1-6; TRBD1 might be the D (6 bases). Trimming removed 5 bases at V and 9 bases at J, with 17 bases between. CDR1 and CDR2 (germline): MNHNY, SVGAGI (reference sequence). The CDR3 covers 15 residues. CDR3 sequence: CASSTGQGMSSPLHF. The CDR3 nucleotides read TGTGCCAGCAGTACGGGGCAGGGGATGAGTTCACCCCTCCACTTT.

The J gene is TRBJ1-1, the V gene TRBV27; a possible D gene is TRBD1 (6 bases). Per germline, CDR1 MNHEY and CDR2 SMNVEV (reference sequence). Trimming took 9 bases from V and 1 from J, leaving 21 bases between them. This CDR3 is 16 amino acids long. CDR3 loop: CARSSGTKPRNTEAFF. In DNA form, the CDR3 reads TGTGCCAGGTCATCCGGGACAAAACCTCGGAACACTGAAGCTTTCTTT.

The chain combines TRBV27 with TRBJ1-2, with D tentatively TRBD1 (6 bases). Trimming removed 6 bases at V and 3 bases at J, with 17 bases between. The CDR3 spans 15 residues. Looked up from germline, CDR1 is MNHEY and CDR2 is SMNVEV (reference sequence). Written as DNA, the CDR3 is TGTGCCAGCAGGAGCGAATTTAGGGGGTACTATGGCTACACCTTC. Translated, it gives CASRSEFRGYYGYTF.

The chain links TRBV5-6 to TRBJ1-1, with no clear D. With 0 bases removed from V and 0 bases from J, the gap between germline ends came to 3 bases. Germline CDR1 reads SGHDT; CDR2 reads YYEEEE. The CDR3 loop spans 13 amino acids. DNA of the CDR3: TGTGCCAGCAGCTTGGTCATGAACACTGAAGCTTTCTTT. Residues: CASSLVMNTEAFF.

This sequence joins TRBV15 and TRBJ2-5, with D possibly matching TRBD1 (6 bases). Germline-derived CDR1 and CDR2 are LNHNV and YYDKDF (reference sequence). The CDR3 sequence is 15 residues long. The V gene lost 0 bases and the J gene lost 5 bases, with 13 bases spanning the gap. The CDR3 DNA reads as TGTGCCACCAGCAGAGAGGCTTACCAGGGGGAGACCCAGTACTTC. Protein product: CATSREAYQGETQYF.

The chain employs TRBV3-1 (or the pseudogene TRBV3-2) and TRBJ1-6; the D is unclear. The germline V gene encodes CDR1 LGHDT and CDR2 YNNKEL (reference sequence). V was clipped by 5 bases and J by 9 bases, with 17 bases between them. This CDR3 comprises 15 residues. CDR3 amino acids: CASSFFNVEGSPLHF. CDR3 DNA sequence: TGTGCCAGCAGCTTCTTCAACGTAGAGGGTTCACCCCTCCACTTT.

CDR3 nucleotide sequence: TGTGCCAGCAGCGCCGGGACAGGGGAAAACACCATATATTTT. As protein: CASSAGTGENTIYF. This chain uses TRBV9 with TRBJ1-3; 10 bases agree with TRBD1. In germline, CDR1 is SGDLS, CDR2 YYNGEE. V shed 3 bases, J shed 6 bases, and the junction held 3 bases outside the gene matches. CDR3 length equals 14 residues. Using reference TRBV9 and TRBJ1-3 for the parts outside the CDR3, the full variable domain is DSGVTQTPKHLITATGQRVTLRCSPRSGDLSVYWYQQSLDQGLQFLIQYYNGEERAKGNILERFSAQQFPDLHSELNLSSLELGDSALYFCASSAGTGENTIYFGEGSWLTVV.

The rearrangement links TRBV5-4 to TRBJ2-1; 8 bases map to TRBD2. V dropped 0 bases and J dropped 0; count of bases not matched to a gene: 8. Germline V gene data show CDR1 as SGHNT and CDR2 as YYREEE (reference sequence). The CDR3 sequence is 18 residues long. CDR3: CASSLAGGGRSSYNEQFF. The CDR3 DNA reads as TGTGCCAGCAGCTTGGCCGGGGGGGGCAGGAGCTCCTACAATGAGCAGTTCTTC.